What follows are 28 T cell receptor beta chains derived from one specimen sequenced in a study of T cells in Graves' hyperthyroidism and ophthalmopathy. Amplification of TCR beta CDR3 regions used RNA as the template. First-round RT-PCR targeting the TCR CDR3 was performed with the HTBI primer set. Using its own MiXCR run on the multiplex PCR reads, TCRdb lists one record per CDR3 protein. The repertoire consists of about 350,000 distinct CDR3 sequences, with around 15% occurring once and the leading ten covering roughly 20%. The sample consisted of blood. These receptors were collected from a woman aged 55-75 years with Graves' ophthalmopathy.

This clonotype occurred many times. This chain uses TRBV3-1 with TRBJ2-1; 9 bases are shared with TRBD2. The CDR3 length is 15 residues. The germline CDR1 and CDR2 sequences are LGHDT and YNNKEL (reference sequence). V gave up 5 bases and J gave up 7 bases; unmatched junction bases: 9. CDR3 nucleotide sequence: TGTGCCAGCAGCGAAGTTAGCGGGAGTCCTAATGAGCAGTTCTTC. It codes for CASSEVSGSPNEQFF.

This clonotype was recorded at least ten times. This rearrangement joins TRBV28 to TRBJ2-7, with D unclear. This CDR3 contains 12 residues. CDR1 is MDHEN, CDR2 SYDVKM, per germline. Trimming left V 5 bases short and J 3 bases short, with 8 bases between. CDR3 nucleotide sequence: TGTGCCAGCAGTAACCCTGGCTACGAGCAGTACTTC. Protein product: CASSNPGYEQYF.

Comment on this clonotype: A much larger clone lies one base from this, so it may be a read error. The chain has TRBV28 and TRBJ2-3; D possibly corresponds to TRBD1 (6 bases). Trimming pared 5 bases from V and 8 bases from J, leaving 17 bases between. This CDR3 is 14 amino acids long. Germline V CDR1 and CDR2: MDHEN, SYDVKM. As DNA, the CDR3 is TGTGCCAGCAGTCGGGACAACCCCCCCGTTACGCAGTATTTT. Amino acid sequence: CASSRDNPPVTQYF.

This clonotype was counted at least ten times. The rearrangement links TRBV2 to TRBJ2-1; D is perhaps TRBD1 (5 bases). The V gene's germline CDR1 is SNHLY and CDR2 FYNNEI. The CDR3 spans 18 residues. Trimming removed 6 bases at V and 0 bases at J, with 21 bases between. CDR3 protein: CASSPLGRGFSSYNEQFF. The DNA for the CDR3 is TGTGCCAGCAGCCCGTTGGGGCGAGGCTTCAGCTCCTACAATGAGCAGTTCTTC.

Ten or more counts support this clonotype. The V and J genes are TRBV7-8 and TRBJ2-1, with 9 bases lining up with TRBD2. Germline V CDR1 and CDR2: SGHVS, FQNEAQ. The CDR3 length is 15 residues. V shed 7 bases and J 5 bases; nucleotides not matched to a gene: 9. The CDR3 nucleotides are TGTGCCAGCAACCTACTAGCGGGCGCGAACAATGAGCAGTTCTTC. It yields the protein CASNLLAGANNEQFF.

This clonotype was counted ten times or more. The V call is TRBV11-1, the J call TRBJ2-1; 9 positions match TRBD2. Germline V gene lookup returns CDR1 SGHAT and CDR2 FQDESV (reference sequence). V lost 5 bases to trimming and J lost 9 bases; unmatched junction nucleotides: 8. The CDR3 covers 14 residues. CDR3 in amino acids: CASSQPGLAAEQFF. The CDR3 coding sequence is TGTGCCAGCAGCCAGCCGGGACTAGCTGCTGAGCAGTTCTTC. Based on the CDR3 plus reference TRBV11-1 and TRBJ2-1, the full variable domain is EAEVAQSPRYKITEKSQAVAFWCDPISGHATLYWYRQILGQGPELLVQFQDESVVDDSQLPKDRFSAERLKGVDSTLKIQPAELGDSAMYLCASSQPGLAAEQFFGPGTRLTVL.

The chain employs TRBV14 and TRBJ2-6, with D perhaps assigned TRBD1 or TRBD2 (5 bases each). The CDR3 consists of 16 residues. Germline V lookup: CDR1 SGHDN, CDR2 FVKESK. V was cut by 4 bases and J by 0 bases, with 10 bases left in between. The CDR3 protein is CASSPLRGSGANVLTF. The CDR3 DNA reads TGTGCCAGCAGCCCACTGAGGGGCTCTGGGGCCAACGTCCTGACTTTC.

This clonotype was detected ten times or more. The CDR3 is CASKLGDRNTEAFF. The DNA of the CDR3 is TGTGCCAGCAAATTGGGGGACAGAAACACTGAAGCTTTCTTT. V usage is TRBV28 and J usage is TRBJ1-1, with TRBD1 matching 7 bases. V dropped 7 bases and J dropped 2; count of bases not matched to a gene: 7. Germline CDR1 and CDR2: MDHEN and SYDVKM. The length of the CDR3 is 14 residues.

As for this clonotype: A much larger clone lies a single base off, so this may be a read error. The V and J genes are TRBV6-2 or TRBV6-3 and TRBJ2-5; 9 positions agree with TRBD2. The V and J ends lost 5 bases and 6 bases, in that order; junction bases with no gene match: 13. The CDR3 has 16 residues. Germline V gene data show CDR1 as MNHEY and CDR2 as SVGEGT. The CDR3 sequence: CASSDGLARVRKTQYF. The CDR3 DNA reads as TGTGCCAGCAGTGACGGACTAGCGAGAGTTCGGAAGACCCAGTACTTC.

This clonotype was recorded at least ten times. The chain links TRBV6-1 to TRBJ1-4, with D possibly TRBD1 on 6 matching bases. V dropped 8 bases and J dropped 6 bases, with 13 bases sitting between them. CDR3 length: 13 residues. Germline CDR1 and CDR2: MNHNS and SASEGT. Here the CDR3 DNA reads TGTGCCAGCGCCGGGGGGGCTGATGAAAAACTGTTTTTT. Its protein is CASAGGADEKLFF.

There are many counts of this clonotype. This chain connects TRBV28 to TRBJ2-7; 7 nucleotides agree with TRBD2. Germline V gene data show CDR1 as MDHEN and CDR2 as SYDVKM. CDR3 size: 14 residues. The V and J ends lost 7 bases and 3 bases, in that order; junction bases with no gene match: 9. CDR3 sequence: CASTPGGDYYEQYF. In DNA form, the CDR3 reads TGTGCCAGCACCCCTGGGGGGGACTACTACGAGCAGTACTTC.

At least ten counts were recorded for this clonotype. The rearrangement links TRBV3-1 to TRBJ2-3; D possibly uses TRBD1 or TRBD2 (5 bases each). This CDR3 contains 14 residues. V was cut by 6 bases and J by 1 base, with 11 bases left in between. Looked up from germline, CDR1 is LGHDT and CDR2 is YNNKEL (reference sequence). The CDR3 DNA follows: TGTGCCAGCAGTCATAGGGACGGCACAGATACGCAGTATTTT. Residues: CASSHRDGTDTQYF.

This clonotype was counted at least ten times. The CDR3 here is CASSLDTNYEQYF. CDR3 sequence (DNA): TGTGCCAGCAGCTTGGACACAAACTACGAGCAGTACTTC. The chain carries TRBV5-6 and TRBJ2-7; D is undetermined. This CDR3 contains 13 residues. Germline V gene data show CDR1 as SGHDT and CDR2 as YYEEEE. Trimming took off 0 bases at V and 3 bases at J, with 7 bases between the two ends.

This clonotype was observed at least ten times. The chain recombines TRBV28 with TRBJ2-3; D is unclear. Germline values: CDR1 MDHEN, CDR2 SYDVKM. This CDR3 region has 15 residues. V was shortened by 1 base and J by 2 bases, with 10 bases between the two germline ends. The CDR3 coding sequence is TGTGCCAGCAGTTTATCCGATCCCTACACAGATACGCAGTATTTT. Amino acids: CASSLSDPYTDTQYF.

The V and J genes are TRBV9 and TRBJ1-2, with a weak D call TRBD1 (5 bases). The CDR3 consists of 15 residues. Germline assignment: CDR1 SGDLS and CDR2 YYNGEE. V gave up 3 bases and J gave up 2 bases, with 14 bases separating them. The CDR3 reads CASSAGGTANYGYTF. CDR3 bases: TGTGCCAGCAGCGCGGGGGGAACAGCCAACTATGGCTACACCTTC.

This clonotype was observed a handful of times. The chain uses TRBV24-1 and TRBJ2-2, with 10 bases fitting TRBD2. J was trimmed by 6 bases and V by 3 bases; bases with no gene match: 9. CDR3 length: 17 amino acids. From germline, CDR1 is KGHDR and CDR2 SFDVKD. CDR3 bases: TGTGCCACCAGTGATCTGGAGACTAGCGGGCGAGCCGGGGAGCTGTTTTTT. It translates to CATSDLETSGRAGELFF.

V gene TRBV5-5 combines with J gene TRBJ1-2; 8 nucleotides match TRBD1. The J segment lost 3 bases and the V segment lost 5 bases, leaving 9 bases of the junction unmatched. CDR1 is SGHKS, CDR2 YYEKEE, per germline (reference sequence). The CDR3 consists of 15 residues. CDR3 coding DNA: TGTGCCAGCAGTCCCCAGGGACAGGCTTACTATGGCTACACCTTC. This codes for CASSPQGQAYYGYTF. The whole variable domain, filled in from reference TRBV5-5 and TRBJ1-2, reads DAGVTQSPTHLIKTRGQQVTLRCSPISGHKSVSWYQQVLGQGPQFIFQYYEKEERGRGNFPDRFSARQFPNYSSELNVNALLLGDSALYLCASSPQGQAYYGYTFGSGTRLTVV.

This clonotype was counted ten times or more. The chain combines TRBV12-3 or TRBV12-4 with TRBJ2-3, with D unresolved. This CDR3 spans 14 amino acids. V lost 6 bases, J lost 3 bases, and 13 bases lay in between. In nucleotides, the CDR3 is TGTGCCAGCAGAGCTCCTCCAAGGACAGATACGCAGTATTTT. It is translated as CASRAPPRTDTQYF.

This clonotype has at least ten counts. The V call is TRBV28, the J call TRBJ1-5; 7 positions match TRBD1. Trimming at V came to 3 bases and at J to 0 bases, leaving 2 bases not matched to a gene. The CDR3 spans 15 residues. In germline, CDR1 is MDHEN, CDR2 SYDVKM. The CDR3 DNA reads TGTGCCAGCAGTTTGGGACAGTATAGCAATCAGCCCCAGCATTTT. Protein sequence: CASSLGQYSNQPQHF.

The rearrangement joins TRBV24-1 to TRBJ2-3; 8 positions match TRBD2. This CDR3 contains 13 residues. J was trimmed by 6 bases and V by 10 bases; bases with no gene match: 8. From germline, CDR1 is KGHDR and CDR2 SFDVKD. The CDR3 sequence: CATRGGPLDTQYF. The DNA of the CDR3 is TGTGCCACTCGGGGGGGGCCGTTGGATACGCAGTATTTT.

In this sample, this clonotype turned up a few times. The genes are TRBV19 and TRBJ2-1; the match to TRBD2 covers 9 bases. Unmatched junction bases numbered 6, after V lost 8 bases and J lost 4 bases. Per the germline V gene, CDR1 is LNHDA and CDR2 is SQIVND (reference sequence). CDR3 length: 14 residues. The CDR3 nucleotides read TGTGCCAGTGGGTTAGCGGGAGCGTACAATGAGCAGTTCTTC. Protein sequence: CASGLAGAYNEQFF.

This clonotype occurred a few times. The rearrangement uses TRBV9 and TRBJ1-5, with no clear D. The CDR3 consists of 14 residues. CDR1 is SGDLS and CDR2 is YYNGEE in the germline V gene. Trimming cost V 4 bases and J 0 bases, with 8 bases left between them. DNA of the CDR3: TGTGCCAGCAGCCCAGAGTATAGCAATCAGCCCCAGCATTTT. It yields the protein CASSPEYSNQPQHF.

The CDR3 sequence is CASSRTDSREKLFF. The CDR3 region has the DNA TGTGCCAGTAGTCGAACGGATTCGCGGGAAAAACTGTTTTTT. The chain links TRBV19 to TRBJ1-4; no clear D. The germline V and J ends were trimmed by 5 bases and 8 bases, with 15 bases remaining between them. The germline CDR1 and CDR2 sequences are LNHDA and SQIVND (reference sequence). This CDR3 has 14 residues.

This clonotype was recorded at least ten times. The rearrangement joins TRBV28 to TRBJ2-3; 7 nucleotides align to TRBD2. The CDR3 length is 14 residues. Trimming removed 5 bases from V and 4 bases from J; junction bases left unmatched: 6. CDR1 and CDR2 from the germline V gene are MDHEN and SYDVKM. In nucleotides, the CDR3 is TGTGCCAGCAGTCTCCGGGGAGGGGCAGATACGCAGTATTTT. Its translation: CASSLRGGADTQYF.

This clonotype came up many times. This chain connects TRBV2 to TRBJ1-2, with TRBD1 identical over 9 bases. Germline lookup yields CDR1 SNHLY and CDR2 FYNNEI. This CDR3 is 14 amino acids long. V shed 0 bases and J 5 bases; nucleotides not matched to a gene: 1. CDR3 in DNA: TGTGCCAGCAGTGAAGCGGGACAGGGTTATGGCTACACCTTC. The encoded protein is CASSEAGQGYGYTF.

This clonotype was seen repeatedly, ten times or more. This sequence joins TRBV12-3 or TRBV12-4 and TRBJ2-7; tentatively, D is TRBD1 (5 bases). The CDR3 has 15 amino acids. Trimming took off 6 bases at V and 0 bases at J, with 15 bases between the two ends. The CDR3 protein is CASSHQQASSYEQYF. The CDR3 DNA reads TGTGCCAGCAGCCATCAACAGGCTAGCTCCTACGAGCAGTACTTC.

The rearrangement links TRBV12-3 or TRBV12-4 to TRBJ2-4, with 8 bases lining up with TRBD1. V trimming: 3 bases; J trimming: 7 bases; junction bases outside the gene matches: 8. This CDR3 is 15 amino acids long. The CDR3 is CASSLSQGAGNIQYF. DNA of the CDR3: TGTGCCAGCAGTTTGTCTCAGGGGGCTGGGAACATTCAGTACTTC.

This clonotype was counted at least ten times. CDR3 sequence (DNA): TGTGCCAGACAGCGACAGGGACTCTACGAGCAGTACTTC. Amino acid sequence: CARQRQGLYEQYF. V is TRBV7-9 and J is TRBJ2-7; perhaps TRBD1 as D (7 bases). The CDR3 spans 13 residues. Per germline, CDR1 SEHNR and CDR2 FQNEAQ (reference sequence). V lost 9 bases to trimming and J lost 3 bases, with 15 bases between them.